This T cell receptor beta chain came from a study of radiation and T cells in renal cell carcinoma. About this clone itself: Antigen unknown.

The repertoire was sequenced with immunoSEQ multiplex PCR; TCRdb's copy has only in-frame clones and lacks some. The table shows 15,000 to 17,000 clones, with around 60% occurring only once. Treatment denoted: treatment-naive control, cytoreductive nephrectomy. Points from the study as a whole: Compared with controls, irradiated tumors had more, larger dominant CDR3 motifs. Intratumoral heterogeneity was not captured in these approximately 0.98 g regions.

The TCR originated in a man between 45 and 60 years old with renal cell carcinoma. This specimen was tumor tissue, taken from a patient whose treatment was nephrectomy without radiotherapy.

The CDR3 sequence: CASSRTSGYNEQFF. Written as DNA, the CDR3 is TGTGCCAGCAGCCGGACAAGTGGATACAATGAGCAGTTCTTC. The V call is TRBV7-8, the J call TRBJ2-1, with D possibly TRBD1 on 5 matching bases. The V and J ends lost 5 bases and 4 bases respectively, with 12 bases between them. CDR3 size: 14 residues. Germline CDR1 reads SGHVS; CDR2 reads FQNEAQ.